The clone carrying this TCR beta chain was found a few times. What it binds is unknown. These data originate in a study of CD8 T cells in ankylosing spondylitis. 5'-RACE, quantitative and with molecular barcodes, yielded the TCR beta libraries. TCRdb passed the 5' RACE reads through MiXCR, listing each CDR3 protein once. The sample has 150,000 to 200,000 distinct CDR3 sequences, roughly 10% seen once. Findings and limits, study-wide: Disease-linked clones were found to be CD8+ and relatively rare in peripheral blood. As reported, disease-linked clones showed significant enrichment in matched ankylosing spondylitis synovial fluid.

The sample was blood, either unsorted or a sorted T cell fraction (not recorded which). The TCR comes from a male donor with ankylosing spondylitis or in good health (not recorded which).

Here the CDR3 reads CASSLVQRGGVEQYF. The CDR3 DNA reads as TGTGCCAGCAGCTTAGTTCAACGGGGGGGCGTCGAGCAGTACTTC. V and J are TRBV7-2 and TRBJ2-7, with TRBD2 matching over 8 bases. This CDR3 spans 15 amino acids. The junction had 8 bases not matched to a gene; V was cut back by 1 base and J by 6 bases. The V gene's germline CDR1 is SGHTA and CDR2 FQGNSA.